This T cell receptor beta chain appears in the sequencing data of a study of blood T cells in healthy people across ages. Whole-study results and caveats: Versus aged donors, long-lived donors had higher diversity and more naive CD4+ cells.

Through a sample-barcoded 5' primer and a J-beta primer mix, a second PCR was run for about 6 to 12 cycles. MiXCR, applied by TCRdb to the 5' RACE reads, yields one record per CDR3 protein. The data contain about 640,000 distinct CDR3 sequences, 58% of them singletons. With regard to this clonotype: As yet, its antigen is unknown.

This CDR3 spans 13 amino acids. V lost 5 bases and J 2 bases, leaving 7 bases between the germline ends. CDR1 is SGHVS and CDR2 is FNYEAQ in the germline V gene. The chain couples TRBV7-6 to TRBJ2-4, with D uncertain. This clonotype was obtained from a man aged 55-75 years in good health. Sequencing used blood. The CDR3 bases are TGTGCCAGCAGCGAAGGTTCCAAAAACATTCAGTACTTC. The encoded protein is CASSEGSKNIQYF.